This T cell receptor (beta chain) was profiled in a study of cytomegalovirus exposure and HLA in healthy donors (dated by TCRdb to about 2017). Regarding the research as a whole: An earlier analysis of some 620 of the donors reported over 250 Gb of sequence data and about 120 million unique TCR beta sequences obtained from roughly 180 million T cells. To predict cytomegalovirus infection status, the study brought together high-throughput TCR immunosequencing, statistical association of individual TCRs with disease status, and machine learning. Besides the first cohort of roughly 660 subjects, a separate validation cohort made up of roughly 120 different subjects was used. Of the 398 genotyped donors, more than 75% were placed in the genetic ancestry cluster associated with self-reported Caucasian donors. To study patterns of TCR occurrence, a later analysis re-analyzed previously published TCR beta repertoires from 666 donors and added high-resolution HLA genotyping. Both class I and class II loci were covered by HLA typing, at four-digit resolution. The study aimed to test whether cataloging public T cell receptors could reveal signatures of past pathogen exposure. To decide whether each TCR beta V gene segment behaved as functional or pseudogenic, an earlier analysis of some 570 of the donors relied on high-throughput TCR beta sequencing. The T cell repertoires of 550 to 850 subjects were profiled by immunosequencing and related to cytomegalovirus serostatus. Four to six DR-DQ haplotypes were handled as single units for association and clustering, since linkage in the cohort was strong. Donor age, sex, ethnicity and CMV serostatus were compiled alongside the repertoire data. Among 398 genotyped donors of the cohort, an average of roughly 240,000 unique TCR beta nucleotide sequences were sequenced per donor, about a sixth of them non-productive. About 320 gigabases of sequencing data and some 85 million unique TCR sequences were included in an early release covering several hundred HLA-typed donors. Genome-wide SNP genotypes for about 55% of the 666 donors were used in a later genetic analysis, which treated that subset as a discovery cohort. Rather than drawing on any new phenotypic data, the later analysis identified candidate immune exposures from TCR beta sequences and the way those sequences occurred across donors. Every discovery cohort repertoire had been produced on one sequencing platform. The number of typed donors differed by locus: 629-630 for A, B, C, DRB1 and DQB1; 500 to 550 for DQA1; approximately 610 for DPA1; and about 470 for DPB1. Paper-wide results and their limitations: Because counts were too low, roughly 16 rarely observed V segments, including chromosome 9 orphons, were left out of the earlier analysis of several hundred of the donors. A few of the identified cytomegalovirus-associated TCR beta chains were confirmed in vitro to be specific for cytomegalovirus antigens. Because HLA typing was missing for some donors at each locus, association tests included only the typed subset. A further reported finding was that TCR beta sequences accurately predicted the HLA-A and HLA-B alleles for most subjects in the first cohort. CMV serostatus was the only immune exposure information available for the cohort. Correlated functional status among segregating V segments might reflect linkage disequilibrium, but an unknown experimental factor could not be ruled out. In this cohort, only TCR beta chains were sequenced, and detectable features were limited by the absence of alpha or paired-chain data. The authors suggested that the approach could potentially be generalized to other disease states and immunological phenotypes. A later analysis associated 15,000 to 20,000 TCR beta sequences with specific HLA alleles at a false discovery rate of 0.05. Sequencing depth was assumed to be roughly uniform across donors in the presence/absence analyses, though that assumption may not hold. In an earlier analysis of fewer than 700 of the donors, most TCR beta V segments appeared in productive rearrangements about 90% or about 30% of the time, broadly matching IMGT annotations. In a later analysis, the rate of TCR association differed among HLA loci, with DRB1 alleles having the most associated TCRs and HLA-C alleles having the fewest. In a later analysis, several top co-occurrence clusters were reported to appear linked to parvovirus B19, influenza, CMV and Epstein-Barr virus. Most TCR sequences were observed very rarely across donors, whereas some public TCRs were present in many individuals. The study listed 164 TCR beta chains as associated with cytomegalovirus. A later analysis found that most CMV-associated TCR beta chains appeared HLA-restricted, with HLA associations seemingly driven largely by CMV exposure. A cluster of highly shared sequence variants was judged likely to represent a technical artifact of the sequencing pipeline. A later analysis found that HLA-associated TCR beta chains were more clonally expanded and had lower generation probabilities than equally common non-associated chains. In a later genetic analysis, a missense DCLRE1C variant was associated with V-gene and J-gene trimming of TCR beta chains, and the association was replicated in an independent cohort. In a later genetic analysis, fewer N-insertions in productive TCRs were reported among donors in an Asian-associated ancestry cluster than the roughly 700-donor mean. When HLA alleles, especially DR and DQ, strongly co-occurred, TCR associations were difficult to assign to individual alleles. Cytomegalovirus status was reported to be diagnosed by the classifier with high specificity and sensitivity in both the original and validation cohorts.

This clone occurred once. Its antigen specificity is not known. Per-nucleotide qualities are absent, and no much larger clonotype sits a single base away. The library was produced with the immunoSEQ multiplex PCR assay. A mixture of 60 forward primers for TCR Vbeta segments and 13 reverse primers for TCR Jbeta segments was used in the multiplex PCR. The CDR3 region of rearranged TCR beta genes was amplified from genomic DNA by a multiplex PCR assay. On the Illumina HiSeq System, the amplified TCR beta libraries were sequenced as 87-base-pair reads. The study's processing was this. In a later analysis, tens of millions of unique TCR beta chains were counted across the roughly 700 repertoires, and roughly 10 million of these chains were shared by at least two donors. Raw reads were error-corrected and collapsed into unique sequences by a nearest-neighbor algorithm in which closely related sequences were merged to remove PCR and sequencing errors. V, D and J gene segments were assigned by aligning CDR3 sequences to IMGT reference sequences. For a sequence to be retained, at least a six-nucleotide match to both a V gene segment and a J gene segment was required. A rearrangement was called productive if the CDR3 had no stop codons and remained in frame with V and J, and every other rearrangement was called non-productive. CDR3 was defined by IMGT convention, running from the second conserved V-encoded cysteine to the conserved J-encoded phenylalanine. The earlier analysis of 587 of the donors excluded sequences that lacked an unambiguous match to a single V gene segment. In an earlier analysis of several hundred of the donors, V segments were called functional above 56.7% productive rearrangements and were called segregating when the between-donor standard deviation exceeded 5%. A statistical classification framework was built to diagnose cytomegalovirus status from the catalog of TCR beta chain sequences. A later analysis assigned V and J genes by comparing TCR nucleotide sequences with IMGT/GENE-DB human TR gene sequences. A later analysis assigned CDR3 sequences and most-parsimonious VDJ recombination scenarios with the TCRdist pipeline. In a later analysis, each TCR beta chain was defined by its CDR3 amino acid sequence together with its V-gene family, and reads without a unique V-gene family were excluded. As a way to deal with suspected cross-contamination and a sequencing artifact, a later analysis dropped 640 or so nucleotide sequences that were highly shared and had low generation probability. In a later analysis, a clonal expansion index for each public chain was calculated from normalized within-repertoire ranks of inferred template counts. A later analysis computed generation probabilities with a VDJ recombination model fitted to out-of-frame rearrangements, and checked the results against IGoR. Hypergeometric tests were used in a later analysis to score TCR-TCR, TCR-HLA and TCR-CMV co-occurrence, with a repertoire-size bias correction applied to the TCR pairs. To estimate false discovery rates, a later analysis permuted the HLA or CMV assignments 20 times. In a later analysis, co-occurring TCRs were grouped with DBSCAN, and TCRdist sequence similarity was added when clustering was performed within HLA-allele-positive subsets. Repertoires with fewer than 30,000 or more than 120,000 public chains, plus five repertoires with anomalous nucleotide sharing, were excluded from co-occurrence clustering. TCRdb mirrors the immuneACCESS table, restricted to in-frame sequences. Some clones are absent from its copies; in checked studies, under half trace to an unresolved V gene, and the reason for the others is unknown. V, J and clone size reflect that table, while D and trimming were determined from the DNA. Present in this sample are about 160,000 clones, about 72% of which were seen just once. The ten top clones hold about 4% of the sample.

The cohort consisted of hundreds of healthy bone marrow donors. Cohort members were all nominally healthy when sampled, although unrecorded immune exposures were likely present. The donor tested CMV seropositive, placing the donor among the approximately 290 seropositive members of the cohort. A peripheral blood sample was collected from each donor, and TCR beta sequencing was performed on peripheral blood mononuclear cells. The Qiagen DNeasy Blood Extraction Kit was used to extract genomic DNA from the blood cell samples. This TCR was sampled from a young man in good health and CMV-seropositive. Sequenced material: PBMCs.

CDR3 loop: CASSPSGSSYNEQFF. The DNA sequence reads TGCGCCAGCAGCCCAAGCGGTTCCTCCTACAATGAGCAGTTCTTC. Recombination linked TRBV4-1 to TRBJ2-1; possibly the D gene is TRBD2, per 5 matching bases. Between the V and J ends, shortened by 4 bases and 0 bases respectively, the junction contains 10 bases. Taken from the germline V gene, the CDR1 and CDR2 loops are MGHRA and YSYEKL. From its cysteine to its phenylalanine, the CDR3 spans 15 amino acids. This entry keeps only the CDR3 DNA: 45 bases, framed from base 1.